These 6 T cell receptor beta chains were all obtained from the same sample, sequenced in a study of blood T cell repertoires in COVID-19. Some clones are missing from TCRdb's copy, which holds only in-frame ones; the method was immunoSEQ multiplex PCR. The sample yields over 250,000 clones, 75% to 85% seen once. Sequenced input: peripheral blood. The receptors stem from a man aged 50 to 59 with active or convalescent COVID-19.

As for this clone: Other DNA sequences in the sample encode the same CDR3. The chain joins TRBV5-6 to TRBJ2-2; the D gene is possibly TRBD2 (5 bases). Germline V gene lookup returns CDR1 SGHDT and CDR2 YYEEEE. Trimming took 0 bases from V and 6 from J, leaving 6 bases between them. The CDR3 length is 13 residues. CDR3 DNA sequence: TGTGCCAGCAGCTTGGGGCGGGCCGGGGAGCTGTTTTTT. Its protein product is CASSLGRAGELFF.

The V gene is TRBV11-3, the J gene TRBJ2-7; 7 bases agree with TRBD2. The V gene end was trimmed by 0 bases and the J gene end by 4 bases; junction bases not matched to a gene: 9. Germline values: CDR1 SGHNT, CDR2 YENEEA. CDR3 length equals 16 residues. Here the CDR3 DNA reads TGTGCCAGCAGCTTAGAGCCAGCGGGACGGAGGTACGAGCAGTACTTC. The encoded protein is CASSLEPAGRRYEQYF.

The chain joins TRBV3-1 (or the pseudogene TRBV3-2) to TRBJ1-5; no clear D. The CDR3 sequence is 14 residues long. V dropped 0 bases and J dropped 7 bases, with 10 bases sitting between them. Germline V lookup: CDR1 LGHDT, CDR2 YNNKEL (reference sequence). In DNA, the CDR3 is TGTGCCAGCAGCCAAGACCGGGGTAGGCAGCCCCAGCATTTT. This sequence encodes CASSQDRGRQPQHF.

V usage is TRBV18 and J usage is TRBJ1-4; D not certain. This CDR3 has 14 amino acids. V was pared by 3 bases and J by 3 bases, with 8 bases between. CDR1 is KGHSH, CDR2 LQKENI, per germline. CDR3 nucleotides: TGTGCCAGCTCACCGAGGGTCCCTAATGAAAAACTGTTTTTT. Its translation is CASSPRVPNEKLFF.

The V gene is TRBV5-1, the J gene TRBJ2-2; the match to TRBD1 covers 8 bases. This CDR3 region has 16 residues. The V gene end was trimmed by 6 bases and the J gene end by 8 bases; junction bases not matched to a gene: 15. The germline V gene has CDR1 SGHRS and CDR2 YFSETQ. The CDR3 DNA is TGCGCCAGCACCTATACGACAGGGGCGGCGGGAGGGGAGCTGTTTTTT. Translation gives CASTYTTGAAGGELFF.

The V call is TRBV6-5, the J call TRBJ2-6; no firm D call. Germline loops: CDR1 MNHEY, CDR2 SVGAGI. The V end was cut by 7 bases, the J end by 0 bases, with 10 bases between. The CDR3 sequence is 15 residues long. CDR3 residues: CASTGDHSGANVLTF. CDR3 in DNA: TGTGCCAGCACCGGAGATCACTCTGGGGCCAACGTCCTGACTTTC.